These T cell receptor beta chains were read from a single sample in a study of T cell clonotyping in hematopoietic cell transplantation. Measured with immunoSEQ multiplex PCR; TCRdb has only the in-frame clones, and not every one. The sample records some 14,000 clones, 90% to 95% being singletons. The starting material was PBMCs, obtained 30 days after allogeneic stem cell transplant. The receptors come from a male patient aged 55 to 69 who had an allogeneic stem cell transplant from an unrelated donor, so the T cells may come from the graft donor. Some clones in this sample may be carry-over from other donors' samples. Both conserved end residues are part of each CDR3. The order of the fields is V gene, J gene, clone size, D gene, CDR3 protein, CDR3 DNA. A D gene is named only where the DNA matches it firmly. Some rows have no size entry. The others give once, few or many, or a class for an expanded clone.

V: TRBV28
J: TRBJ2-5
size: -
D: -
CDR3: CASSQDLRSRSRETQYF
DNA: TGTGCCAGCAGTCAGGACTTACGTTCTAGAAGTCGAGAGACCCAGTACTTC

V: TRBV4-1
J: TRBJ2-3
size: -
D: TRBD2
CDR3: CASSQGGLAGTKDTQYF
DNA: TGCGCCAGCAGCCAAGGAGGACTAGCGGGGACCAAAGATACGCAGTATTTT

V: TRBV5-6
J: TRBJ2-7
size: -
D: -
CDR3: CASSLAPGEGYEQYF
DNA: TGTGCCAGCAGCTTGGCCCCAGGGGAAGGTTACGAGCAGTACTTC

V: TRBV29-1
J: TRBJ2-3
size: -
D: TRBD2
CDR3: CSVEGEGTSGTDTQYF
DNA: TGCAGCGTTGAAGGGGAAGGGACTAGCGGAACAGATACGCAGTATTTT

V: TRBV21-1
J: TRBJ2-7
size: -
D: -
CDR3: CASSGRPLLAGGPYEQYF
DNA: TGTGCCAGCAGCGGCCGGCCCCTACTAGCGGGAGGGCCCTACGAGCAGTACTTC

V: TRBV5-1
J: TRBJ1-4
size: -
D: -
CDR3: CASSFGEKLFF
DNA: TGCGCCAGCAGCTTCGGAGAAAAACTGTTTTTT

V: TRBV7-6
J: TRBJ2-1
size: -
D: -
CDR3: CASSLLLGGEQFF
DNA: TGTGCCAGCAGCTTACTGCTAGGTGGTGAGCAGTTCTTC

V: TRBV7-2
J: TRBJ2-2
size: -
D: -
CDR3: CASSRQPTGELFF
DNA: TGTGCCAGCAGCCGACAGCCCACCGGGGAGCTGTTTTTT

V: TRBV5-1
J: TRBJ1-2
size: -
D: -
CDR3: CASSLEQGFIDGYTF
DNA: TGCGCCAGCAGCTTGGAGCAGGGTTTTATCGATGGCTACACCTTC

V: TRBV19
J: TRBJ1-2
size: -
D: -
CDR3: CASSLGGADGYTF
DNA: TGTGCCAGTAGTCTCGGGGGGGCGGATGGCTACACCTTC

V: TRBV6-1
J: TRBJ2-7
size: -
D: TRBD2
CDR3: CASKLQLAGEAEQYF
DNA: TGTGCCAGCAAGCTCCAACTAGCGGGGGAGGCCGAGCAGTACTTC

V: TRBV7-3
J: TRBJ1-1
size: -
D: -
CDR3: CASSFGTLGTEAFF
DNA: TGTGCCAGCAGCTTCGGGACCCTTGGCACTGAAGCTTTCTTT

V: TRBV30
J: TRBJ1-1
size: -
D: TRBD1
CDR3: CAWSAGQAAAGVFF
DNA: TGTGCCTGGAGCGCGGGACAGGCGGCGGCCGGGGTCTTCTTT

V: TRBV5-6
J: TRBJ1-1
size: -
D: TRBD1
CDR3: CASSGQVNTEAFF
DNA: TGTGCCAGCAGCGGACAGGTGAACACTGAAGCTTTCTTT

V: TRBV11-2
J: TRBJ2-2
size: -
D: -
CDR3: CASELNTGELFF
DNA: TGTGCCAGCGAGCTGAACACCGGGGAGCTGTTTTTT

V: TRBV5-1
J: TRBJ2-7
size: once
D: -
CDR3: CASSLPVGEAYEQYF
DNA: TGCGCCAGCAGCTTGCCCGTGGGGGAGGCCTACGAGCAGTACTTC

V: TRBV2
J: TRBJ2-3
size: -
D: -
CDR3: CASNGAGGTQYF
DNA: TGTGCCAGCAATGGGGCTGGGGGGACGCAGTATTTT

V: TRBV2
J: TRBJ1-5
size: -
D: -
CDR3: CASSESGQTYSNQPQHF
DNA: TGTGCCAGCAGTGAGAGTGGACAAACCTATAGCAATCAGCCCCAGCATTTT

V: TRBV5-8
J: TRBJ1-1
size: -
D: -
CDR3: CASSLSSQFGTEAFF
DNA: TGTGCCAGCAGCTTGTCGTCGCAGTTTGGCACTGAAGCTTTCTTT

V: TRBV19
J: TRBJ1-2
size: -
D: TRBD1
CDR3: CASSPQGADRGYTF
DNA: TGTGCCAGTAGTCCACAGGGGGCGGATCGTGGCTACACCTTC

V: TRBV6-5
J: TRBJ1-2
size: -
D: TRBD1
CDR3: CASTRTGGVYGYTF
DNA: TGTGCCAGCACGAGGACAGGGGGCGTGTACGGCTACACCTTC

V: TRBV10-3
J: TRBJ1-1
size: -
D: -
CDR3: CAISEDRANTEAFF
DNA: TGTGCCATCAGTGAGGACAGAGCGAACACTGAAGCTTTCTTT

V: TRBV4-1
J: TRBJ2-7
size: -
D: TRBD1
CDR3: CASSRGTGDYEQYF
DNA: TGCGCCAGCAGCCGAGGGACAGGAGACTACGAGCAGTACTTC

V: TRBV5-6
J: TRBJ1-5
size: -
D: -
CDR3: CASSFTGSNQPQHF
DNA: TGTGCCAGCAGCTTCACCGGGAGCAATCAGCCCCAGCATTTT

V: TRBV19
J: TRBJ1-4
size: -
D: -
CDR3: CASSININEKLFF
DNA: TGTGCCAGTAGTATCAACATTAATGAAAAACTGTTTTTT

V: TRBV28
J: TRBJ1-5
size: once
D: TRBD1
CDR3: CASSSTGGYQPQHF
DNA: TGTGCCAGCAGTTCCACAGGGGGCTATCAGCCCCAGCATTTT